These T cell receptor beta chains were read from a single sample in a study of cytomegalovirus exposure and HLA in healthy donors. Generated by immunoSEQ multiplex PCR, the TCRdb table keeps only in-frame clones and is missing some. The sample has over 75,000 clones, 85% seen once. Sequencing was carried out using PBMCs. These TCRs come from a man aged 18 to 30 in good health and CMV-seropositive. Both conserved end residues are trimmed from each CDR3.

J gene: TRBJ1-5
V gene: TRBV28
CDR3 protein: ASSLRAGQPQH

J gene: TRBJ1-1
V gene: TRBV7-9
CDR3 protein: ASSGPGQGGFRTEAF

J gene: TRBJ1-1
V gene: TRBV2
CDR3 protein: ASWDRGANTEAF

J gene: TRBJ1-2
V gene: TRBV19
CDR3 protein: ASTSGTGSYGYT

J gene: TRBJ2-2
V gene: TRBV5-1
CDR3 protein: ASSEDSNTGELF

J gene: TRBJ2-5
V gene: TRBV5-4
CDR3 protein: ASSGKRQGMWETQY

J gene: TRBJ2-5
V gene: TRBV5-1
CDR3 protein: ASSLDLRETQY

J gene: TRBJ2-1
V gene: TRBV6-1
CDR3 protein: ASSAQNNEQF

J gene: TRBJ2-1
V gene: TRBV5-5
CDR3 protein: ASSLEPPFNEQF

J gene: TRBJ1-5
V gene: TRBV6-5
CDR3 protein: ASSLKSGAIQPQH

J gene: TRBJ1-5
V gene: TRBV7-9
CDR3 protein: ASSSQGWNQPQH

J gene: TRBJ2-1
V gene: TRBV5-6
CDR3 protein: ASSSFGLAGGKYNEQF

J gene: TRBJ2-7
V gene: TRBV25-1
CDR3 protein: ASSPRPGDPYEQY

J gene: TRBJ1-2
V gene: TRBV5-8
CDR3 protein: ASSPRTGVDYGYT

J gene: TRBJ1-1
V gene: TRBV28
CDR3 protein: ASLLRGTGGWNTEAF

J gene: TRBJ2-4
V gene: TRBV18
CDR3 protein: ASSPQERDRGASKNIQY

J gene: TRBJ1-1
V gene: TRBV5-1
CDR3 protein: ASSTGTGEAF

J gene: TRBJ2-3
V gene: TRBV29-1
CDR3 protein: SVTPIADMGTDTQY

J gene: TRBJ2-1
V gene: TRBV4-2
CDR3 protein: ASSQVGELAGYNEQF

J gene: TRBJ2-3
V gene: TRBV2
CDR3 protein: ASPTQGTDTQY

J gene: TRBJ1-2
V gene: TRBV10-3
CDR3 protein: AISPGQGSYGYT

J gene: TRBJ1-2
V gene: TRBV4-1
CDR3 protein: ASSQGGSGFYGYT

J gene: TRBJ2-1
V gene: TRBV27
CDR3 protein: ASSLFSGSGEQF

J gene: TRBJ2-7
V gene: TRBV14
CDR3 protein: ASIPGQPNEQY

J gene: TRBJ1-5
V gene: TRBV10-3
CDR3 protein: AISEEGASNQPQH

J gene: TRBJ1-2
V gene: TRBV4-2
CDR3 protein: ASSQSDSGYT

J gene: TRBJ2-1
V gene: TRBV7-9
CDR3 protein: ASSKTGARFNEQF

J gene: TRBJ1-4
V gene: TRBV27
CDR3 protein: ASRTGGEKLF

J gene: TRBJ1-5
V gene: TRBV28
CDR3 protein: ASSFGQGNQPQH

J gene: TRBJ2-7
V gene: TRBV6-5
CDR3 protein: ASSYSPSGSYEQY

J gene: TRBJ1-1
V gene: TRBV5-4
CDR3 protein: ASSRREMNTEAF

J gene: TRBJ2-1
V gene: TRBV10-3
CDR3 protein: AISDIGTSALNEQF

J gene: TRBJ2-2
V gene: TRBV19
CDR3 protein: ASIGQLNTGELF

J gene: TRBJ2-1
V gene: TRBV30
CDR3 protein: AWSRTSSYNEQF